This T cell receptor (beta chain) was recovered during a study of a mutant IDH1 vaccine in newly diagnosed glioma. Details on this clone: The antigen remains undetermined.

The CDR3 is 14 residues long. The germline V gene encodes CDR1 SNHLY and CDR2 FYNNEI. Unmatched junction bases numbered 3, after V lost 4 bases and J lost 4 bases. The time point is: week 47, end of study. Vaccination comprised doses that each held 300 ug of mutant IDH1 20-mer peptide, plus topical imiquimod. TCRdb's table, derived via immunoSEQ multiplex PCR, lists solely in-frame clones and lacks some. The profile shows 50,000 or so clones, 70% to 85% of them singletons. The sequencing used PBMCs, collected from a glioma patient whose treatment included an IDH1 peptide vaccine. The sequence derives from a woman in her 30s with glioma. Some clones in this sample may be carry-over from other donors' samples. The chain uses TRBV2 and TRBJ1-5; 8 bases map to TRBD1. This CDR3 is CASSVGQGNQPQHF. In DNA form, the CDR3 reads TGTGCCAGCAGTGTCGGACAGGGTAATCAGCCCCAGCATTTT.